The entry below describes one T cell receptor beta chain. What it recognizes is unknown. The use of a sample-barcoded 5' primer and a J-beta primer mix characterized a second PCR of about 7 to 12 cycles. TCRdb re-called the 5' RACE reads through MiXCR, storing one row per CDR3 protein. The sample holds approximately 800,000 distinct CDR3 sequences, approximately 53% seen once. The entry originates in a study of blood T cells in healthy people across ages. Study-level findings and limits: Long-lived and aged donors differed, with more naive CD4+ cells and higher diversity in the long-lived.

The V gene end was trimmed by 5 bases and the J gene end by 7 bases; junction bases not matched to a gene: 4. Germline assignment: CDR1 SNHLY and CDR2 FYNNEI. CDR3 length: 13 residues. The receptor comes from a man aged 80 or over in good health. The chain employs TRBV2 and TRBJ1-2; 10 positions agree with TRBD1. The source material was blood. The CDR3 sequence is CASSTGTGAGYTF. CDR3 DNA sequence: TGTGCCAGCAGTACCGGGACAGGGGCTGGCTACACCTTC.